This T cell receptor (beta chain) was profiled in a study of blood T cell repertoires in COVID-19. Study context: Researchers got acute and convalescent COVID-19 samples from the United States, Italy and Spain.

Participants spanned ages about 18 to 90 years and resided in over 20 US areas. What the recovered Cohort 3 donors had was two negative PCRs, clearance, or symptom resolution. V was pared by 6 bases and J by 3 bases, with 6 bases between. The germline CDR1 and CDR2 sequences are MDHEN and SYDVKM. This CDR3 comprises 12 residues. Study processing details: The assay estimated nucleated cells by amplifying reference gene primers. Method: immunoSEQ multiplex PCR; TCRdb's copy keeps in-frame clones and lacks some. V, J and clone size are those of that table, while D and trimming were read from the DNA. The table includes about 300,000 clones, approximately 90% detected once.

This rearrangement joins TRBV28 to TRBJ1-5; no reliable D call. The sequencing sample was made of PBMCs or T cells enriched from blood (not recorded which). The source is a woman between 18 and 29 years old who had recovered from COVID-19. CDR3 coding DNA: TGTGCCAGCAGCGAGATCAATCAGCCCCAGCATTTT. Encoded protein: CASSEINQPQHF.